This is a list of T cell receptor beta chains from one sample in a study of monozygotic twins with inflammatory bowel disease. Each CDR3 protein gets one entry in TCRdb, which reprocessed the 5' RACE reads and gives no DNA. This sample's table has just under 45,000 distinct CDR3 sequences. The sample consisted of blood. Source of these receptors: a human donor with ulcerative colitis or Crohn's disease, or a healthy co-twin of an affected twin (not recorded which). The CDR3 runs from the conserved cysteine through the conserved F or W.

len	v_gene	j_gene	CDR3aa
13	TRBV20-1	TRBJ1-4	CSAAQGKEEKLFF
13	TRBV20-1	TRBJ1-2	CSAGRQGSYGYTF
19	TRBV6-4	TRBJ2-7	CASSRPGLAGGTAYSEQYF
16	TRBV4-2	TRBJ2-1	CASSQGGSRGENEQFF
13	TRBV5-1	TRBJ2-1	CASKQRDTNEQFF
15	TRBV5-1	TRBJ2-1	CASSPRTGSYNEQFF
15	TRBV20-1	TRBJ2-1	CSARPWDRDTNEQFF
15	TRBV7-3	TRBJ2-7	CASSPVLASTYEQYF
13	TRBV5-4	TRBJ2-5	CASRGSPQETQYF
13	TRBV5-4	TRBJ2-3	CASSSRATDTQYF
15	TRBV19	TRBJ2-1	CASKLTKSSYNEQFF
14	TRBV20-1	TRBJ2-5	CSARANLHQETQYF
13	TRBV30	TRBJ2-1	CAWNLAGTHEQFF
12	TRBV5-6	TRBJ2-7	CASERGSYEQYF
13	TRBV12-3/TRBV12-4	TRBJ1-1	CASSPDLRGRAFF
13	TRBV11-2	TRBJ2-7	CASSLDPQGEQYF
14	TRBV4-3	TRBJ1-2	CASSQGDMGYGYTF
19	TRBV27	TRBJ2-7	CASSFGYPNPGQGSYEQYF
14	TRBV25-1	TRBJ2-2	CASDFAGGPGELFF
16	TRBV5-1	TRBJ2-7	CASSLTSTGTTSEQYF
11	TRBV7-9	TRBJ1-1	CASAQNTEAFF
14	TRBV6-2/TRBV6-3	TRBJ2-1	CASKMGGPNNEQFF
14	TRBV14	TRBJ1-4	CASSQGQFDEKLFF
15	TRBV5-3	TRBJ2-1	CANGTSPLFYNEQFF
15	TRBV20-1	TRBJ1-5	CSASLNRGQNQPQHF
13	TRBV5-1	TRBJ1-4	CASGLGGSEKLFF
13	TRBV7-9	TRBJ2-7	CASSYDGGGEQYF